These 22 T cell receptor beta chains share one sample of origin, sequenced in a study of vaccination effects on CD4 cells after COVID-19. Researchers isolated CD4+ T cells once approximately ten days of culture had elapsed. By PCR, the person was confirmed to have had SARS-CoV-2 infection between March and December 2020. Two-dose BNT162b2 or mRNA-1273 vaccination was given to participants. For these TCRs, the target antigens are not known. The data were produced by immunoSEQ multiplex PCR, yet TCRdb's version contains in-frame clones alone and is incomplete. This table holds tens of thousands of clones, just over 75% found once. The source was CD4+ T cells from PBMCs cultured without peptide, collected after COVID-19 vaccination. Receptor source: a human donor who had a prior SARS-CoV-2 infection.

This sequence joins TRBV19 and TRBJ2-7; 7 bases line up with TRBD1. CDR3 length equals 13 residues. The V gene end was trimmed by 1 base and the J gene end by 3 bases; junction bases not matched to a gene: 0. Germline CDR1 and CDR2: LNHDA and SQIVND (reference sequence). For the CDR3, the DNA is TGTGCCAGTAGTATAGCAGGGGGCTACGAGCAGTACTTC. The encoded protein is CASSIAGGYEQYF.

The chain employs TRBV7-9 and TRBJ2-7; D is unresolved. V gave up 4 bases and J gave up 0 bases, with 19 bases separating them. Per the germline V gene, CDR1 is SEHNR and CDR2 is FQNEAQ (reference sequence). This CDR3 comprises 17 residues. The CDR3 DNA reads TGTGCCAGCAGCTCACCCTCGACTTTCCCGAGCTCCTACGAGCAGTACTTC. Translated, it gives CASSSPSTFPSSYEQYF.

The V call is TRBV28, the J call TRBJ2-5; TRBD2 aligns across 7 bases. The CDR3 is 15 residues long. Per the germline V gene, CDR1 is MDHEN and CDR2 is SYDVKM. V gave up 2 bases and J gave up 4 bases; unmatched junction bases: 7. DNA for the CDR3: TGTGCCAGCAGTTTAGGGACTACCGCAGGAGAGACCCAGTACTTC. Residues: CASSLGTTAGETQYF.

The V gene is TRBV2, the J gene TRBJ1-6; D is unresolved. Germline loops: CDR1 SNHLY, CDR2 FYNNEI. Trimming pared 6 bases from V and 7 bases from J, leaving 13 bases between. CDR3 length equals 14 residues. CDR3 bases: TGTGCCAGCAGGCACGGGTTACAGAATTCACCCCTCCACTTT. This sequence encodes CASRHGLQNSPLHF.

The chain recombines TRBV3-1 (or the pseudogene TRBV3-2) with TRBJ2-7; 7 bases fit TRBD1. CDR3 length: 13 amino acids. Germline V gene lookup returns CDR1 LGHDT and CDR2 YNNKEL (reference sequence). V was clipped by 3 bases and J by 4 bases; unmatched bases: 3. The CDR3 is CASSHLQGYEQYF. DNA of the CDR3: TGTGCCAGCAGCCATCTACAGGGGTACGAGCAGTACTTC.

The chain is built from TRBV5-1 and TRBJ2-7; 7 bases map to TRBD1. This CDR3 contains 14 residues. With 4 bases clipped from V and 4 bases from J, the junction kept 8 bases outside the gene matches. The germline gives CDR1 SGHRS, CDR2 YFSETQ. The chain's CDR3 is CASSPGQPQYEQYF. CDR3 bases: TGCGCCAGCAGCCCGGGACAGCCCCAATACGAGCAGTACTTC.

In DNA, the CDR3 is TGTGCCAGCTCATGGATACCTGCGAACACCGGGGAGCTGTTTTTT. It is translated as CASSWIPANTGELFF. The V gene is TRBV6-6, the J gene TRBJ2-2; no clear D gene. CDR1 MNHNY and CDR2 SVGAGI come from the germline V gene (reference sequence). V lost 8 bases and J 0 bases, leaving 13 bases between the germline ends. This CDR3 is built from 15 residues.

This sequence joins TRBV18 and TRBJ1-2; 7 nucleotides match TRBD1. The germline CDR1 and CDR2 sequences are KGHSH and LQKENI. Trimming took 3 bases from V and 4 from J; bases not matched to a gene: 5. The CDR3 has 14 residues. The CDR3 here is CASSPGTERYGYTF. As DNA, the CDR3 is TGTGCCAGCTCACCGGGGACAGAGCGCTATGGCTACACCTTC. Variable domain in full (rest from reference TRBV18 and TRBJ1-2): NAGVMQNPRHLVRRRGQEARLRCSPMKGHSHVYWYRQLPEEGLKFMVYLQKENIIDESGMPKERFSAEFPKEGPSILRIQQVVRGDSAAYFCASSPGTERYGYTFGSGTRLTVV.

The V gene is TRBV9, the J gene TRBJ1-5; 7 bases match TRBD1. CDR1 and CDR2 from the germline V gene are SGDLS and YYNGEE. With 6 bases clipped from V and 2 bases from J, the junction kept 5 bases outside the gene matches. The CDR3 contains 14 residues. The CDR3 DNA sequence: TGTGCCAGCAAAGACAGGGTTGGCAATCAGCCCCAGCATTTT. Translated, it gives CASKDRVGNQPQHF.

The rearrangement uses TRBV4-2 and TRBJ2-1, with a possible D match to TRBD1 (6 bases). Trimming removed 2 bases from V and 0 bases from J, with 11 bases in between. The germline gives CDR1 LGHNA, CDR2 YNFKEQ. This CDR3 has 16 residues. The CDR3 DNA sequence: TGTGCCAGCAGCCAAAATACAGGGAGCTCCTACAATGAGCAGTTCTTC. It is translated as CASSQNTGSSYNEQFF.

The CDR3, as DNA: TGTGCCAGCTCACCAAGTCTGGCCGGGGAGCTGTTTTTT. It encodes CASSPSLAGELFF. The V gene is TRBV18, the J gene TRBJ2-2; unclear D gene. CDR1 and CDR2 from the germline V gene are KGHSH and LQKENI. Trimming cost V 2 bases and J 6 bases, with 7 bases left between them. This CDR3 has 13 residues.

The rearrangement links TRBV6-5 to TRBJ2-7; TRBD2 matches at 8 bases. The length of the CDR3 is 15 residues. Trimming removed 2 bases from V and 3 bases from J; junction bases left unmatched: 6. Per germline, CDR1 MNHEY and CDR2 SVGAGI. CDR3 amino acids: CASSYAGGILYEQYF. CDR3 bases: TGTGCCAGCAGTTACGCGGGGGGTATTCTCTACGAGCAGTACTTC.

About this clone itself: One end of the junction is discordant with germline, which a read error may explain. J is TRBJ2-3 and V is TRBV2; D may be TRBD2 (7 bases). The CDR3 has 14 amino acids. Germline values: CDR1 SNHLY, CDR2 FYNNEI. In DNA, the CDR3 is TGTGCCAGCAATGAAGGGGGGGGCACAGATACGCAGTATTTT. It encodes CASNEGGGTDTQYF.

The chain joins TRBV19 to TRBJ2-1; D tentatively fits TRBD1 or TRBD2 (6 bases each). Germline lookup yields CDR1 LNHDA and CDR2 SQIVND (reference sequence). Trimming cost V 5 bases and J 2 bases, with 19 bases left between them. This CDR3 has 17 amino acids. CDR3 protein: CASSPARGVAPYNEQFF. The CDR3 DNA is TGTGCCAGTAGTCCTGCAAGGGGGGTAGCCCCCTACAATGAGCAGTTCTTC.

The chain recombines TRBV7-8 with TRBJ2-2; D not certain. The ends were cut back, 1 base at V and 3 bases at J, with 12 bases in the middle. CDR1 and CDR2 (germline): SGHVS, FQNEAQ. This CDR3 spans 16 amino acids. The DNA for the CDR3 is TGTGCCAGCAGCTTAGAGTATAGTTTGTACACCGGGGAGCTGTTTTTT. The encoded protein is CASSLEYSLYTGELFF.

V usage is TRBV6-2 or TRBV6-3 and J usage is TRBJ1-2; D not resolved. The germline gives CDR1 MNHEY, CDR2 SVGEGT. With 2 bases removed from V and 8 bases from J, the gap between germline ends came to 15 bases. The CDR3 consists of 14 residues. This CDR3 reads CASSYMSLYDGYTF. The CDR3 coding sequence is TGTGCCAGCAGTTACATGTCCCTTTACGACGGCTACACCTTC.

V gene TRBV19 combines with J gene TRBJ1-1; tentative D call: TRBD1 (6 bases). The CDR3 is made up of 17 amino acids. From germline, CDR1 is LNHDA and CDR2 SQIVND (reference sequence). Trimming shortened V by 3 bases and J by 1 base, and 18 bases separated the two germline ends. The CDR3 here is CASSMVGGRTANTEAFF. Written as DNA, the CDR3 is TGTGCCAGTAGTATGGTCGGGGGGCGGACGGCGAACACTGAAGCTTTCTTT.

This clone was observed a single time. V gene TRBV27 combines with J gene TRBJ2-1; no firm D call. V gave up 3 bases and J gave up 4 bases, with 16 bases separating them. CDR1 and CDR2 (germline): MNHEY, SMNVEV (reference sequence). This CDR3 region has 16 residues. The CDR3 here is CASSFSPLERYNEQFF. The CDR3 coding sequence is TGTGCCAGCAGTTTTTCCCCGCTCGAGAGATACAATGAGCAGTTCTTC.

V and J are TRBV6-2 or TRBV6-3 and TRBJ2-3; tentative D call: TRBD2 (6 bases). This CDR3 comprises 17 residues. CDR1 and CDR2 from the germline V gene are MNHEY and SVGEGT. Trimming cost V 5 bases and J 0 bases, with 18 bases left between them. The CDR3 DNA sequence: TGTGCCAGCAGTGCCTTGGGACTCGCCTCTAGCACAGATACGCAGTATTTT. It codes for CASSALGLASSTDTQYF.

This clone was recorded a few times. The genes are TRBV6-5 and TRBJ2-1; 9 positions match TRBD2. The CDR3 covers 14 residues. With V trimmed by 2 bases and J by 15 bases, 11 bases remained unmatched. CDR1 is MNHEY and CDR2 is SVGAGI in the germline V gene. The DNA of the CDR3 is TGTGCCAGCAGTTACATGGCCCGTAGCGGGAGTCGGTTCTTC. Residues: CASSYMARSGSRFF.

This clone appeared a single time. The chain has TRBV5-1 and TRBJ1-3; D possibly corresponds to TRBD1 (5 bases). V lost 0 bases to trimming and J lost 0 bases, with 13 bases between them. The germline V gene encodes CDR1 SGHRS and CDR2 YFSETQ. The CDR3 has 17 amino acids. In DNA form, the CDR3 reads TGCGCCAGCAGCTTGGTGGGGGACGCAACCTCTGGAAACACCATATATTTT. This gives the protein CASSLVGDATSGNTIYF.

The chain carries TRBV4-3 and TRBJ1-3; no clear D. The germline V gene encodes CDR1 LGHNA and CDR2 YSLEER. The germline V and J ends were trimmed by 4 bases and 7 bases, with 11 bases remaining between them. The CDR3 loop spans 13 amino acids. The CDR3 is CASSPTIDNTIYF. The CDR3 nucleotides read TGCGCCAGCAGCCCGACCATTGACAACACCATATATTTT.